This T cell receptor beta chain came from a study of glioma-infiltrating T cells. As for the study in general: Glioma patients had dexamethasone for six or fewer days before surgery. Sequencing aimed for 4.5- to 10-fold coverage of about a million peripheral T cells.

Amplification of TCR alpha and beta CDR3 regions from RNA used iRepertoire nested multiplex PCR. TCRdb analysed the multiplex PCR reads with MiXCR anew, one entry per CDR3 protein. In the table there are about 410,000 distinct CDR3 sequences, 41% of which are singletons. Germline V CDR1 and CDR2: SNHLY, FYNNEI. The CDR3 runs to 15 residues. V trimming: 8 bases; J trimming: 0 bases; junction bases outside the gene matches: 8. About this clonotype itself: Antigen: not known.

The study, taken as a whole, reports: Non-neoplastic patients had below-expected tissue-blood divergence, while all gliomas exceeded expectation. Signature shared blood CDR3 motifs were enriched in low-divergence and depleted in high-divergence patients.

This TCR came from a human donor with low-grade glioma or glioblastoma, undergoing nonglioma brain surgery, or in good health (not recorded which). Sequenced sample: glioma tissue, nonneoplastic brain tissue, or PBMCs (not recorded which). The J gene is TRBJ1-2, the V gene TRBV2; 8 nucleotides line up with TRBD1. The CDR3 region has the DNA TGTGCCAGCGGCGGGACAGGAATTACTAACTATGGCTACACCTTC. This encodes CASGGTGITNYGYTF.